Sequencing of this TCR beta chain was carried out in a study of blood T cells in healthy people across ages. Whole-study findings and limits: Both higher diversity and more naive CD4+ cells marked long-lived donors when set against aged donors.

Using a J-beta primer mix together with a sample-barcoded 5' primer, a second PCR was run for roughly 6 to 11 cycles. TCRdb ran MiXCR on the 5' RACE reads and lists one entry per CDR3 protein. The sample shows 630,000 or so distinct CDR3 sequences, approximately 30% of them seen only once. In its sample, this clonotype was seen many times. Its antigen remains unidentified. There were healthy Caucasian individuals from Russia, aged about 6 to 100, serving as donors. The V end lost 1 base, the J end lost 8 bases, and 5 bases lay between the germline ends. The CDR3 runs to 10 residues. Germline assignment: CDR1 SQVTM and CDR2 ANQGSEA.

V gene TRBV29-1 combines with J gene TRBJ1-2, with D perhaps TRBD1 (5 bases). This clonotype was sampled from a woman aged 80 or older in good health. The sequenced sample consisted of blood. The CDR3 DNA follows: TGCAGCGTTGAAGCAGGGGGCTACACCTTC. This sequence encodes CSVEAGGYTF.